The text below deals with one T cell receptor (beta chain). Its antigen is unknown. It was with a sample-barcoded 5' primer and a J-beta primer mix that a second PCR of about 6 to 12 cycles was run. The template-switch adaptor was a 5' adaptor with 12 random nucleotides. It tagged each cDNA molecule. TCRdb used MiXCR to reprocess the 5' RACE reads, holding one entry per CDR3 protein. Here the sample spans hundreds of thousands of distinct CDR3 sequences, around three fifths being singletons. The sample belongs to a study of blood T cells in healthy people across ages. Overall study findings and caveats: Diversity of TCR beta per million T cells declined in a roughly linear way with age.

The CDR3 has 15 residues. Germline V gene lookup returns CDR1 KGHDR and CDR2 SFDVKD. V was shortened by 3 bases and J by 5 bases, with 12 bases between the two germline ends. The V gene is TRBV24-1, the J gene TRBJ2-2, with D maybe TRBD1 (6 bases). The clonotype originates from a man aged 35 to 55 in good health. The sample was blood. CDR3 DNA sequence: TGTGCCACCAGTGATGCACGAGGGGGAACCGGGGAGCTGTTTTTT. This translates into CATSDARGGTGELFF.